The clone carrying this T cell receptor (beta chain) appeared a few times. Its target is unknown. TCR beta CDR3 sequences were amplified from RNA transcripts. HTBI primers were the set used in a first-round RT-PCR of the TCR CDR3. One entry per CDR3 protein, called by TCRdb with MiXCR from the multiplex PCR reads. The sample lists around 400,000 distinct CDR3 sequences, approximately 14% occurring once. The entry originates in a study of T cells in Graves' hyperthyroidism and ophthalmopathy. Whole-study findings and limits: Stable hyperthyroidism and ophthalmopathy were separated using 13 V-J signatures.

With V trimmed by 5 bases and J by 4 bases, 13 bases remained unmatched. Germline lookup yields CDR1 SGHNT and CDR2 YENEEA. The CDR3 loop spans 18 amino acids. Patients having uncontrolled infection, another autoimmune disease, pregnancy or lactation were not included. Diagnostic decisions used clinical symptoms, serum thyroxine and TRAb, thyroid ultrasound and orbital computed tomography. V gene TRBV11-3 combines with J gene TRBJ2-6; 8 nucleotides align to TRBD1. The source is an older woman with Graves' ophthalmopathy. Sequencing was carried out using blood. The CDR3 DNA reads TGTGCCAGCAGCCTCCGGGACAGGCCCCCATCCGGGGCCAACGTCCTGACTTTC. It encodes CASSLRDRPPSGANVLTF.